The 22 T cell receptor beta chains reported below all come from one sample, sequenced in a study of T cell responses to AZD1222 COVID-19 vaccine. Profiled with immunoSEQ multiplex PCR; TCRdb holds only in-frame clones, not every one. The sample lists fewer than 150,000 clones, 93% occurring once. Here the sequenced sample was peripheral blood, taken on day 0 of AZD1222 vaccination. These receptors all come from an adult in good health.

The sample holds one count of this clone. The chain couples TRBV3-1 (or the pseudogene TRBV3-2) to TRBJ2-7; D is undetermined. The germline V gene has CDR1 LGHDT and CDR2 YNNKEL (reference sequence). V was trimmed by 0 bases and J by 4 bases, leaving 7 bases between them. The CDR3 length is 13 residues. CDR3 DNA sequence: TGTGCCAGCAGCCAAGATGTGCGGTACGAGCAGTACTTC. It codes for CASSQDVRYEQYF.

The genes are TRBV4-1 and TRBJ2-1; TRBD2 matches at 7 bases. In germline, CDR1 is MGHRA, CDR2 YSYEKL. The CDR3 has 14 residues. The junction had 12 bases not matched to a gene; V was cut back by 1 base and J by 15 bases. The CDR3 sequence is CASSQGGPGGVRFF. CDR3 nucleotides: TGCGCCAGCAGCCAAGGCGGGCCGGGAGGCGTAAGGTTCTTC.

The chain links TRBV10-3 to TRBJ1-1; a weak D match, TRBD1 (5 bases). The germline V gene has CDR1 ENHRY and CDR2 SYGVKD. This CDR3 has 13 amino acids. V was cut by 2 bases and J by 4 bases, with 8 bases left in between. This chain's CDR3 is CAISEGGTTEAFF. CDR3 bases: TGTGCCATCAGTGAGGGAGGGACCACTGAAGCTTTCTTT.

V gene TRBV7-2 combines with J gene TRBJ2-3; no firm D call. The CDR3 length is 14 residues. The germline V and J ends were trimmed by 1 base and 4 bases, with 9 bases remaining between them. CDR1 and CDR2 from the germline V gene are SGHTA and FQGNSA. CDR3 coding DNA: TGTGCCAGCAGCTTAGGGGGAAGGGCAGATACGCAGTATTTT. Residues: CASSLGGRADTQYF.

CDR3 loop: CASSDRFEAFF. The DNA of the CDR3 is TGTGCCAGCTCGGACCGCTTTGAAGCTTTCTTT. The chain is built from TRBV12-3 or TRBV12-4 and TRBJ1-1; D remains ambiguous. V was cut by 8 bases and J by 7 bases, with 11 bases left in between. The CDR3 is made up of 11 amino acids.

The chain links TRBV7-2 to TRBJ2-5; the D gene is possibly TRBD2 (6 bases). CDR1 is SGHTA and CDR2 is FQGNSA in the germline V gene. This CDR3 comprises 16 residues. Trimming removed 1 base from V and 0 bases from J, with 12 bases in between. This CDR3 is CASSLGVSGHQETQYF. The CDR3, as DNA: TGTGCCAGCAGCTTAGGGGTTAGCGGCCACCAAGAGACCCAGTACTTC.

This clone has just a few counts. This chain joins TRBV18 and TRBJ1-1; 9 bases match TRBD1. Germline CDR1 KGHSH, CDR2 LQKENI. V lost 4 bases to trimming and J lost 6 bases; unmatched junction nucleotides: 6. The length of the CDR3 is 14 residues. The CDR3 spells CASSLTGGWAEAFF. The CDR3, as DNA: TGTGCCAGCTCACTTACAGGGGGCTGGGCTGAAGCTTTCTTT. Together with reference TRBV18 and TRBJ1-1, the CDR3 gives the full variable domain: NAGVMQNPRHLVRRRGQEARLRCSPMKGHSHVYWYRQLPEEGLKFMVYLQKENIIDESGMPKERFSAEFPKEGPSILRIQQVVRGDSAAYFCASSLTGGWAEAFFGQGTRLTVV.

The chain couples TRBV13 to TRBJ2-5, with D unclear. CDR1 and CDR2 from the germline V gene are PRHDT and FYEKMQ (reference sequence). V was cut by 7 bases and J by 5 bases, with 17 bases left in between. The CDR3 spans 14 residues. For the CDR3, the DNA is TGTGCCAGCACCTCCCGAGCCCTTCCCGAGACCCAGTACTTC. It translates to CASTSRALPETQYF.

The chain has TRBV7-3 and TRBJ2-7, with 8 positions matching TRBD2. The CDR3 has 14 amino acids. The V gene's germline CDR1 is SGHTA and CDR2 FQGTGA. V trimming: 5 bases; J trimming: 2 bases; junction bases outside the gene matches: 5. The chain's CDR3 is CASSPNGRAYEQYF. The DNA of the CDR3 is TGTGCCAGCAGCCCCAACGGGAGGGCCTACGAGCAGTACTTC.

The rearrangement joins TRBV4-3 to TRBJ2-7; weak D call: TRBD2 (5 bases). V lost 1 base and J lost 5, with 9 bases in between. Looked up from germline, CDR1 is LGHNA and CDR2 is YSLEER. This CDR3 has 13 amino acids. CDR3 residues: CASSQVERDEQYF. In nucleotides, the CDR3 is TGCGCCAGCAGCCAAGTCGAGAGGGACGAGCAGTACTTC.

The genes are TRBV11-2 and TRBJ2-1; 9 nucleotides align to TRBD2. The CDR3 contains 15 residues. J lost 8 bases, V lost 0 bases, and 5 bases had no gene match. CDR1 is SGHAT, CDR2 FQNNGV, per germline. In nucleotides, the CDR3 is TGTGCCAGCAGCTTAGATAGCGGGAGATGGGATGAGCAGTTCTTC. This gives the protein CASSLDSGRWDEQFF. The full variable domain, completed using reference TRBV11-2 and TRBJ2-1, is EAGVAQSPRYKIIEKRQSVAFWCNPISGHATLYWYQQILGQGPKLLIQFQNNGVVDDSQLPKDRFSAERLKGVDSTLKIQPAKLEDSAVYLCASSLDSGRWDEQFFGPGTRLTVL.

V is TRBV6-5 and J is TRBJ1-5, with no clear D. The CDR3 sequence is 16 residues long. CDR1 is MNHEY, CDR2 SVGAGI, per germline. The V gene lost 4 bases and the J gene lost 0 bases, with 13 bases spanning the gap. CDR3 bases: TGTGCCAGCAGTTCACTTCAAAAGAATAGCAATCAGCCCCAGCATTTT. Its protein product is CASSSLQKNSNQPQHF.

This clone was found once. The chain carries TRBV19 and TRBJ2-5, with 14 bases aligning to TRBD2. The germline V gene encodes CDR1 LNHDA and CDR2 SQIVND (reference sequence). The CDR3 is made up of 18 amino acids. J lost 5 bases, V lost 4 bases, and 12 bases had no gene match. For the CDR3, the DNA is TGTGCCAGTAGTACCTCCGGGACTAGCGGGAGATTGACGGAGACCCAGTACTTC. Translation gives CASSTSGTSGRLTETQYF.

The rearrangement joins TRBV15 to TRBJ1-5; TRBD1 aligns across 8 bases. V lost 5 bases and J lost 6; bases outside the gene matches: 6. This CDR3 has 14 amino acids. Germline-derived CDR1 and CDR2 are LNHNV and YYDKDF (reference sequence). CDR3 protein: CATSVETGAQPQHF. The CDR3 coding sequence is TGTGCCACCAGCGTTGAGACAGGGGCTCAGCCCCAGCATTTT.

The rearrangement joins TRBV4-2 to TRBJ1-5, with D perhaps TRBD1 (6 bases). Germline V gene sequence: CDR1 LGHNA, CDR2 YNFKEQ. CDR3 length: 17 residues. Trimming pared 0 bases from V and 7 bases from J, leaving 19 bases between. The CDR3 DNA reads as TGTGCCAGCAGCCAAGATCGAAGATGGGGGGCGCAACAGCCCCAGCATTTT. It yields the protein CASSQDRRWGAQQPQHF.

The V call is TRBV7-8, the J call TRBJ2-3, with 7 bases lining up with TRBD1. The CDR3 is made up of 14 amino acids. Germline lookup yields CDR1 SGHVS and CDR2 FQNEAQ. Germline trimming cut 4 bases from V and 8 bases from J; bases unmatched to any gene: 9. The CDR3 bases are TGTGCCAGCAGCTCCTCACAGGGGCCGGCTACGCAGTATTTT. This sequence encodes CASSSSQGPATQYF.

This chain uses TRBV4-1 with TRBJ1-3; no reliable D call. CDR3 length equals 17 residues. Per germline, CDR1 MGHRA and CDR2 YSYEKL. The ends were cut back, 0 bases at V and 0 bases at J, with 12 bases in the middle. CDR3 region: CASSQDQARNSGNTIYF. The DNA of the CDR3 is TGCGCCAGCAGCCAAGATCAGGCCCGAAACTCTGGAAACACCATATATTTT.

The chain carries TRBV9 and TRBJ1-2; 8 nucleotides line up with TRBD1. The V gene's germline CDR1 is SGDLS and CDR2 YYNGEE. With V trimmed by 3 bases and J by 2 bases, 6 bases remained unmatched. This CDR3 is 15 amino acids long. CDR3 DNA: TGTGCCAGCAGCGCGGGGACAGGAGTAAACTATGGCTACACCTTC. This sequence encodes CASSAGTGVNYGYTF.

The count of this clone is one. The chain employs TRBV6-5 and TRBJ2-7; the match to TRBD1 covers 10 bases. Germline values: CDR1 MNHEY, CDR2 SVGAGI. The CDR3 sequence is 13 residues long. V gave up 5 bases and J gave up 7 bases; unmatched junction bases: 5. CDR3: CASSPRTGGEQYF. CDR3 in DNA: TGTGCCAGCAGTCCCCGGACAGGGGGAGAGCAGTACTTC.

This sequence joins TRBV14 and TRBJ1-2; perhaps TRBD1 as D (5 bases). V was clipped by 8 bases and J by 4 bases, with 14 bases between them. CDR3 length equals 13 residues. The germline V gene has CDR1 SGHDN and CDR2 FVKESK. CDR3 coding DNA: TGTGCCAGCGGATCAGGGTCCAGCTATGGCTACACCTTC. Its protein is CASGSGSSYGYTF.

This chain connects TRBV9 to TRBJ2-5; D might be TRBD1 (6 bases). The CDR3 contains 14 residues. The germline V and J ends were trimmed by 0 bases and 8 bases, with 14 bases remaining between them. The germline V gene has CDR1 SGDLS and CDR2 YYNGEE. The CDR3 DNA sequence: TGTGCCAGCAGCGTAGGGGGGCAGGCCTCTACCCAGTACTTC. Its protein product is CASSVGGQASTQYF.

This clone appeared once. CDR3 bases: TGTGCCAGCAGCTCTCCTGGGGCGGGAATCGGCTACACCTTC. Translating gives CASSSPGAGIGYTF. The V call is TRBV5-4, the J call TRBJ1-2; D may be TRBD1 (5 bases). Germline assignment: CDR1 SGHNT and CDR2 YYREEE (reference sequence). This CDR3 is 14 amino acids long. Trimming removed 3 bases at V and 8 bases at J, with 17 bases between.